The T cell receptor beta chain under discussion was sequenced for a study of human T cells and chemical hapten exposure (dated by TCRdb to the early 2020s). Regarding the study in general: For sensitization, 2% DPC in acetone was applied to a roughly 2 cm by roughly 2 cm area of upper inner arm skin. Weekly therapeutic DPC doses were additionally applied to the scalp of patients throughout the approximately 24-week study period. Patch testing on the upper back used Finn chambers containing 0.01% DPC, with scoring done after 6 days according to International Contact Dermatitis Research Group standards. The patient cohort, mostly female, included alopecia areata with under or over 50% scalp involvement, alopecia totalis and alopecia universalis. Libraries were combined into a pool for sequencing, and differences in TCR yield between samples came mainly from small differences in library volumes within the pool. Peripheral blood TCR repertoire changes were tracked in vivo in alopecia patients during primary and secondary sensitization to the hapten diphenylcyclopropenone (DPC). Blood samples were taken from patients before sensitization (week 0) and at 2, 6 and about 24 weeks after DPC sensitization. Some 29 alopecia patients gave blood for TCR sequencing at one to four time points (pre-sensitization, 2, 6 and 24 weeks). What the authors observed across the whole study: Compared with pre-sensitization or healthy control sets, expanded TCRs formed significantly more large CDR3 similarity clusters, which is consistent with antigen-driven responses. Patch test score was positively correlated with the number of PT1 expanded TCRs, with significance at thresholds 8, 16 and 32 but not at 4. All patients had alopecia, a presumed autoimmune disease, so their immune response might differ from that of healthy individuals. After repeated subsampling, the strength of the expansion versus patch-test correlation and the threshold at which it became significant changed. No change with DPC sensitization was found in the number of TCRs above 1 in 1000 frequency, and no evidence of global repertoire structure alterations was found.

On this clonotype: Its cognate antigen has yet to be identified. No base qualities exist here, and no much larger clone lies one base off it.

From the cysteine through the phenylalanine, the CDR3 covers 16 amino acids. Solely the CDR3 DNA is kept, with 48 bases framed from the first base. Taken from the germline V gene, the CDR1 and CDR2 loops are LGHNA and YNFKEQ. At the junction V is shortened by 6 bases and J by 6 bases; bases outside the gene matches: 12. Receptor libraries were prepared by RACE. For sequencing, a NextSeq 500 was employed. During library preparation, unique molecular identifiers were attached to individual cDNA molecules so that TCRs could be counted in a quantitative, reproducible way. Each blood RNA sample was used to sequence both TCR alpha and TCR beta chains. For the original study's pipeline: A median of around 100,000 TCRs per sample was observed, with a range of roughly 20,000 to 700,000. V, J and CDR3 annotation of the TCR reads was performed with the Decombinator software suite. Every sample was subsampled to the same number of TCRs (28,000) for the PS versus PT1 abundance plots. TCRs were defined as expanded if absent before sensitization and observed at least eight times at the 2-week time point. TCRdb redid the processing of the public reads, applying fastp at Q25 and MiXCR, and retained in-frame beta chains. Every distinct CDR3 protein forms one entry, paired with its most common genes and DNA. In this record, the V and J calls reflect TCRdb's handling and not the investigators' own analysis. Here the sample has around 27,000 distinct CDR3 sequences; 5.8% occur a single time. The ten largest account for 5.6% of the sample.

What the time point label conveys for this sample: patch test 3, about 24 weeks after DPC sensitization. The label giving this sample's treatment or condition can be read as: therapeutic diphenylcyclopropenone sensitization with weekly scalp DPC. At every patch-test visit, the blood draw took place before the patch test was put on. Eligible patients were aged 18 to 70, diagnosed with alopecia, deemed suitable for DPC therapy, and excluded if pregnant. Total RNA was isolated from unfractionated whole blood collected in Tempus Blood RNA tubes. This specimen was whole blood, taken in connection with sensitization to the hapten diphenylcyclopropenone (DPC). The chain joins TRBV4-2 to TRBJ2-2, with 8 bases aligning to TRBD2. The source is a man aged 25-45 years with alopecia areata. Some clones in this sample may be carry-over from other donors' samples. The CDR3 protein is CASRRSDGGAAGELFF. The sequence in DNA is TGTGCCAGCAGACGGAGCGACGGGGGGGCCGCCGGGGAGCTGTTTTTT.